This T cell receptor beta chain was sequenced in a study of CXCR3-negative and CXCR3-positive naive CD8 T cells. Germline loops: CDR1 SGHRS, CDR2 YFSETQ. The CDR3 length is 11 residues. The method, 5' RACE with UMI labels, was used to prepare the TRB cDNA libraries. TCRdb reprocessed the 5' RACE reads and stores each CDR3 protein as one record, lacking DNA. The sample data list some 130,000 distinct CDR3 sequences. The gene calls are TRBV5-1 and TRBJ2-1. Sequences were obtained from naive CXCR3- CD8+ T cells from blood. As for subset: CD45RO-CCR7+CD27+CD95- naive CD8+ T cells lacking CXCR3 (TNR3-). The TCR comes from a human donor in good health. Some clones in this sample may be carry-over from other donors' samples. The CDR3 protein is CASSLNNEQFF.